Given below is one T cell receptor (beta chain) in context. The CDR3 length is 15 residues. J was trimmed by 4 bases and V by 0 bases; bases with no gene match: 2. Per the germline V gene, CDR1 is SGHDT and CDR2 is YYEEEE. The authors' processing: Amplification from reference gene primers served as the basis for estimated nucleated cell counts. Measured with immunoSEQ multiplex PCR; TCRdb has only the in-frame clones, and not every one. D and trimming were read from the DNA, whereas the V and J calls and clone size are those reported in that table. Among 150,000 to 250,000 clones listed, approximately 94% were seen once. These data originate in a study of blood T cell repertoires in COVID-19. In the study overall: T cells, B-cell-depleted T cells, or PBMCs supplied cDNA or gDNA.

The sequencing input was peripheral blood. The chain has TRBV5-6 and TRBJ2-3, with 10 nucleotides matching TRBD1. The source of this sequence is a man between 25 and 39 years old with COVID-19, enrolled during active disease. Here the CDR3 DNA reads TGTGCCAGCAGCTTGGGGGGACAGGGGTCAGATACGCAGTATTTT. This translates into CASSLGGQGSDTQYF.